This T cell receptor (beta chain) was profiled in a study of shared clonotypes between healthy human individuals. Overall study: Three plates each covered CD4 naive and memory; CD8 naive two, CD8 memory one.

For this clone: Its antigen is still unknown.

Clones were read by immunoSEQ multiplex PCR, and TCRdb kept only the in-frame ones, dropping some. The sample holds about 2.5 million clones, roughly 90% seen once. Overall study results and limits: When naive CD4 clonotypes were compared across four donors, about 4.9% were shared. Represented diversity (both genetic and exposure-history) was limited by the small number of donors.

The CDR3 has 11 residues. V lost 8 bases and J 5 bases, leaving 9 bases between the germline ends. CDR1 MNHEY and CDR2 SVGAGI come from the germline V gene. This clonotype originated in a man aged 18 to 29 in good health. Some clones in this sample may be carry-over from other donors' samples. The V gene is TRBV6-5, the J gene TRBJ1-1; D remains unclear. The source material was naive CD4+ T cells from PBMCs. Subset indicated: CD45RA+ positively selected. The CDR3 DNA reads as TGTGCCAGCGCCCGGGGAACTGAAGCTTTCTTT. It yields the protein CASARGTEAFF.